Listed below are T cell receptor beta chains from one sample, sequenced in a study of CD8 T cells in Susac syndrome. TCRdb reanalysed the immunoSEQ multiplex PCR reads using MiXCR and keeps one entry per CDR3 protein. The sample has some 95,000 distinct CDR3 sequences, over 80% seen once. Sequencing used CD8+ T cells from PBMCs. These receptors all stem from a human donor in good health. CDR3s include the opening cysteine and the closing phenylalanine or tryptophan. A D gene is named only where the DNA matches it firmly. Not all rows give a size; the values are once, few, many and, for expanded clones, a class.

j_call v_call d_call clone_size cdr3_nt cdr3_aa
TRBJ2-7 TRBV27 . once TGTGCCAGCGGTTGGGGGCAGGAGCAGTACTTC CASGWGQEQYF
TRBJ2-2 TRBV12-3/TRBV12-4 . . TGTGCCAGCCCCTTTGCCAGGGAGCTGTTTTTT CASPFARELFF
TRBJ1-4 TRBV9 . . TGTGCCAGCAGCCCCAATGGGAATGAAAAACTGTTTTTT CASSPNGNEKLFF
TRBJ2-3 TRBV3-1 . . TGTGCCAGCAGCCCGAAAACCAGGGGCACAGATACGCAGTATTTT CASSPKTRGTDTQYF
TRBJ2-1 TRBV5-1 . . TGCGCCAGCAGCTTGGTGTCTGCCCAGAGGGAGCAGTTCTTC CASSLVSAQREQFF
TRBJ2-2 TRBV4-2 TRBD2 . TGTGCCAGCAGCCACCCCACGGTCCCGACTAGCGGGGGGGCGAACACCGGGGAGCTGTTTTTT CASSHPTVPTSGGANTGELFF
TRBJ2-1 TRBV20-1 . . TGCAGTGCCTCGACAGAGGTGGGCAATGAGCAGTTCTTC CSASTEVGNEQFF
TRBJ2-3 TRBV6-4 TRBD1 . TGTGCCAGCAGTGTAGGGGGCCAAGATACGCAGTATTTT CASSVGGQDTQYF
TRBJ2-4 TRBV20-1 . . TGCAGTGCTGGGACACAGGGCACTCAGTACTTC CSAGTQGTQYF
TRBJ2-1 TRBV14 . . TGTGCCAGCAGCCAAGCGACCTCCTACAATGAGCAGTTCTTC CASSQATSYNEQFF
TRBJ1-5 TRBV9 . . TGTGCCAGCAGCGACGGGGCCAATCAGCCCCAGCATTTT CASSDGANQPQHF
TRBJ2-3 TRBV11-2 TRBD2 . TGTGCCAGCAGCCAACTAGCGGGAACTAGCACAGATACGCAGTATTTT CASSQLAGTSTDTQYF
TRBJ1-2 TRBV7-2 . once TGTGCCAGCAGCTTCTATGGACCGAACTATGGCTACACCTTC CASSFYGPNYGYTF
TRBJ1-1 TRBV6-5 . . TGTGCCAGCTTACCCGACCTGGGTATGAACACTGAAGCTTTCTTT CASLPDLGMNTEAFF
TRBJ2-5 TRBV11-2 TRBD2 few TGTGCCAGCAGCTTATCTCCTAGCGGGGGGACGAACCAAGAGACCCAGTACTTC CASSLSPSGGTNQETQYF
TRBJ2-1 TRBV19 . . TGTGCCAGTAGTATTAGCGCGTCCTACAATGAGCAGTTCTTC CASSISASYNEQFF
TRBJ1-4 TRBV6-5 . . TGTGCCAGCAGTTACGGACGTAATGAAAAACTGTTTTTT CASSYGRNEKLFF
TRBJ1-2 TRBV14 . . TGTGCCAGCAGCCAAGACTATCTCACCTGGGTGGGCTACACCTTC CASSQDYLTWVGYTF
TRBJ2-5 TRBV4-1 TRBD2 . TGCGCCAGCAGCCCAGGTACATACAGGACTAGCGGAGAGACCCAGTACTTC CASSPGTYRTSGETQYF
TRBJ2-3 TRBV29-1 TRBD2 . TGCAGCGTTGAGGGGAGCGGGGGGCCCACAGATACGCAGTATTTT CSVEGSGGPTDTQYF
TRBJ2-3 TRBV6-2/TRBV6-3 . . TGTGCCAGCAGTTACGACCGGGACCCACTGTGGGATACGCAGTATTTT CASSYDRDPLWDTQYF
TRBJ2-7 TRBV7-6 TRBD1 . TGTGCCAGCAGCTCCGGACAGGGGACATCCTACGAGCAGTACTTC CASSSGQGTSYEQYF
TRBJ2-7 TRBV12-3/TRBV12-4 . few TGTGCCAGCAGTTTGCAGGGCTACGAGCAGTACTTC CASSLQGYEQYF
TRBJ2-6 TRBV9 . . TGTGCCAGCAGCGTCGATGGGGCTGGGGCCAACGTCCTGACTTTC CASSVDGAGANVLTF
TRBJ1-3 TRBV7-9 . . TGTGCCAGCAGCTTAGATGGAAACACCATATATTTT CASSLDGNTIYF
TRBJ2-7 TRBV29-1 . . TGCAGCGTCCTCCGGGACGAGCAGTACTTC CSVLRDEQYF
TRBJ2-1 TRBV9 . . TGTGCCAGCAGCGCCCTTGGGGGGGCCCAGTTCTTC CASSALGGAQFF
TRBJ1-2 TRBV9 . . TGTGCCAGCAGCGGATTAAAGAACTATGGCTACACCTTC CASSGLKNYGYTF
TRBJ2-7 TRBV12-5 TRBD1 . TGTGCTAGTGGTTTGGTGGTCCCGGTCCCCGAACAGGGGGCTAAAACCTACGAGCAGTACTTC CASGLVVPVPEQGAKTYEQYF